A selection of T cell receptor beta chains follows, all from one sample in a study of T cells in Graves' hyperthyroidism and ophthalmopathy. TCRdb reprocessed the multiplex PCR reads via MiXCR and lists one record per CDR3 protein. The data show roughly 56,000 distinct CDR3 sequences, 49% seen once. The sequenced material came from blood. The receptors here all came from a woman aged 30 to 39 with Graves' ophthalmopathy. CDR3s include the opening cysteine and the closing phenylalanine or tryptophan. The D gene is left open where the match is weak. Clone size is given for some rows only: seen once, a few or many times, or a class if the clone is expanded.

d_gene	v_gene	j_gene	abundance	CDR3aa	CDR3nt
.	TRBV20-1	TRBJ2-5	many	CSARDLAGDYQETQYF	TGCAGTGCTAGAGATCTGGCAGGGGATTACCAAGAGACCCAGTACTTC
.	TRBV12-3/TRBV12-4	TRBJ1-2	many	CASSITGTVYGYTF	TGTGCCAGCAGTATCACCGGGACTGTCTATGGCTACACCTTC
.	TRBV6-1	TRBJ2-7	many	CATTVGEGYEQYF	TGTGCCACTACGGTAGGAGAGGGGTACGAGCAGTACTTC
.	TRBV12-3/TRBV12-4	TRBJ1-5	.	CASSSQPQHF	TGTGCCAGCAGTTCTCAGCCACAGCATTTT
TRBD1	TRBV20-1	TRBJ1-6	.	CSATRQGLPPLHF	TGCAGTGCTACCAGACAGGGGTTGCCACCCCTCCACTTT
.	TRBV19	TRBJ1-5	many	CASSSGGAWSNQPQHF	TGTGCCAGTAGTTCGGGGGGCGCCTGGAGCAATCAGCCCCAGCATTTT
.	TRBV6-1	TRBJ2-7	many	CASSAGPFGSAYEQYF	TGTGCCAGCAGTGCTGGACCCTTCGGGAGCGCCTACGAGCAGTACTTC
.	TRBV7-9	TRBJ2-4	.	CASSFMGNSGNIQYF	TGTGCCAGCAGCTTTATGGGCAACTCTGGAAACATTCAGTACTTC
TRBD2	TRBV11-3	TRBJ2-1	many	CASGLAGVGEQFF	TGTGCCAGCGGACTAGCGGGAGTGGGTGAGCAGTTCTTC
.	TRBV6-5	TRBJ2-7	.	CASSVSVDSPYEQYF	TGTGCCAGCAGTGTTTCCGTGGACAGCCCCTACGAGCAGTACTTC
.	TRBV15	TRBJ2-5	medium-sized	CATSRDGLVQETQYF	TGTGCCACCAGCAGAGACGGGCTAGTGCAAGAGACCCAGTACTTC
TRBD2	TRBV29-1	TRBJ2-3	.	CSAIAGGDTQYF	TGCAGCGCCATAGCGGGAGGAGATACGCAGTATTTT
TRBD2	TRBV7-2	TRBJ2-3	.	CASSLRCSASGTPRDTQYF	TGTGCCAGCAGCTTAAGATGTTCGGCTAGCGGGACGCCCAGAGATACGCAGTATTTT
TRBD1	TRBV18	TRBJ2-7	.	CASSPTGGNGGEQCF	TGTGCCAGCTCACCAACAGGGGGCAATGGTGGCGAGCAGTGTTTC
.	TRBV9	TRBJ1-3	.	CASSVDTGNTIYF	TGTGCCAGCAGCGTAGATACAGGAAACACCATATATTTT
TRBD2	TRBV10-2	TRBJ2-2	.	CASSDWTSTGTDGELFF	TGCGCCAGCAGTGATTGGACTAGTACCGGGACTGACGGGGAGCTGTTTTTT
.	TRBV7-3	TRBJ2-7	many	CASSRYPGAAYEQYF	TGTGCCAGCAGCAGATATCCGGGAGCCGCCTACGAGCAGTACTTC
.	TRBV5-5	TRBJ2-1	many	CASSSDQAGQFF	TGTGCCAGCAGCTCCGACCAGGCGGGGCAGTTCTTC
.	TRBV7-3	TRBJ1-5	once	CASKEGSGENQPQHF	TGTGCCAGCAAGGAGGGCAGCGGCGAAAATCAGCCCCAGCATTTT
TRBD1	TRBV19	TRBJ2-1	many	CASISGQGTYNEQFF	TGTGCCAGTATTTCTGGACAGGGGACCTACAATGAGCAGTTCTTC
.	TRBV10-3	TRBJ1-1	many	CAISESLVEAFF	TGTGCCATCAGTGAGTCATTAGTTGAAGCTTTCTTT
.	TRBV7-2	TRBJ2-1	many	CASSRVQFF	TGTGCCAGCAGCAGAGTTCAGTTCTTC
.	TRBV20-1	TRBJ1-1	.	CSARERDTNTEAFF	TGCAGTGCTAGAGAACGGGATACTAACACTGAAGCTTTCTTT
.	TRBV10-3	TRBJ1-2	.	CAISEARGYTF	TGTGCCATCAGTGAGGCTAGAGGCTACACCTTC
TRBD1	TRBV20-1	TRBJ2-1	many	CSTGGAYNEQFF	TGCAGTACAGGGGGCGCCTACAATGAGCAGTTCTTC
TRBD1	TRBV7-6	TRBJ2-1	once	CASSLGTGEGGEQFF	TGTGCCAGCAGCTTAGGGACAGGGGAGGGTGGTGAGCAGTTCTTC
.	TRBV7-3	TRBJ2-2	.	CASGLIRGDTGELFF	TGTGCCAGCGGCTTAATCAGGGGAGACACCGGGGAGCTGTTTTTT
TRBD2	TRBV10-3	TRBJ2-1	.	CAISNSGGAVYEQFF	TGTGCCATCAGCAATAGCGGGGGGGCAGTATATGAGCAGTTCTTC
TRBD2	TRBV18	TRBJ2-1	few	CASFAGTSFDEQFF	TGTGCCAGCTTCGCCGGGACTAGTTTCGATGAGCAGTTCTTC
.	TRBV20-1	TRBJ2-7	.	CSARPIRLHSDNEQYF	TGCAGTGCTAGACCAATTCGCCTGCACTCCGACAATGAGCAGTACTTC
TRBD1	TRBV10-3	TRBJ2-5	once	CAVRGTGVNQPQYF	TGTGCCGTCAGGGGGACAGGGGTGAATCAGCCCCAGTACTTC
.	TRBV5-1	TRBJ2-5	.	CASSLGGFNQPQYF	TGCGCCAGCAGCTTGGGCGGATTCAATCAGCCCCAGTACTTC
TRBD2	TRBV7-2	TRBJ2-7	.	CASSPSIAGAASGQYF	TGTGCCAGCAGCCCATCAATAGCGGGAGCCGCCTCTGGGCAGTACTTC
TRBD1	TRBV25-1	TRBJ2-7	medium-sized	CASSGIDRGNEQYF	TGTGCCAGCAGTGGGATCGACAGGGGAAACGAGCAGTACTTC
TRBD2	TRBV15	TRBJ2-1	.	CATSVEGSGLAGEQFF	TGTGCCACCAGCGTCGAAGGGTCGGGACTAGCCGGCGAGCAGTTCTTC
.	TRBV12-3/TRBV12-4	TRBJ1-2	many	CASHRGGSNYGYTF	TGTGCCAGCCACCGGGGGGGATCGAACTATGGCTACACCTTC
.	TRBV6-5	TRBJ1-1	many	CASSYGPGDVTEAFF	TGTGCCAGCAGTTACGGGCCAGGGGATGTCACTGAAGCTTTCTTT
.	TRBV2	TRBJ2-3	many	CASSVSGRTDTQYF	TGTGCCAGCAGTGTGTCAGGGAGGACAGATACGCAGTATTTT
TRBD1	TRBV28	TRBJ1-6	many	CASSTGTADDSPLHF	TGTGCCAGCAGTACCGGGACAGCCGATGATTCACCCCTCCACTTT
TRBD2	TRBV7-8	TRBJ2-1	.	CASSRAGSGGAEQFF	TGTGCCAGCAGCCGGGCGGGGAGCGGGGGGGCTGAGCAGTTCTTC
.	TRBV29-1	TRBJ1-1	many	CSVVMGTGLEAFF	TGCAGCGTTGTAATGGGGACGGGACTTGAAGCTTTCTTT